These 13 T cell receptor beta chains share one sample of origin, sequenced in a study of cytomegalovirus exposure and HLA in healthy donors. Amplification used 60 Vbeta primers and 13 Jbeta primers. Clones were sequenced by immunoSEQ multiplex PCR, and TCRdb holds only the in-frame ones, with some missing. The sample holds about 110,000 clones; around 80% are singletons and the top ten take about 6%. What was sequenced was PBMCs. The source is a woman aged 50 to 65 in good health and CMV-seropositive.

This chain joins TRBV11-2 and TRBJ2-1; D is ambiguous. Trimming stripped 6 bases from V and 7 bases from J, with 10 bases between. There are 12 residues in the CDR3. Germline CDR1 and CDR2: SGHAT and FQNNGV. The CDR3 loop reads CASSSDWNEQFF. Here the CDR3 DNA reads TGTGCCAGCAGTTCAGACTGGAATGAGCAGTTCTTC.

The chain is built from TRBV7-2 and TRBJ1-2; 10 bases match TRBD1. Trimming removed 3 bases from V and 7 bases from J; junction bases left unmatched: 2. Germline loops: CDR1 SGHTA, CDR2 FQGNSA. This CDR3 is built from 13 residues. Written as DNA, the CDR3 is TGTGCCAGCAGCTTCGACAGGGGGCTTGGCTACACCTTC. Protein sequence: CASSFDRGLGYTF.

The genes are TRBV7-8 and TRBJ1-1; 7 bases line up with TRBD1. This CDR3 region has 16 residues. With V trimmed by 5 bases and J by 4 bases, 13 bases remained unmatched. Germline assignment: CDR1 SGHVS and CDR2 FQNEAQ. CDR3 sequence reads: CASSHQGEVGSTEAFF. The CDR3 region has the DNA TGTGCCAGCAGCCACCAGGGGGAGGTGGGGAGCACTGAAGCTTTCTTT.

About this clone itself: Different DNA sequences within this sample yield the same CDR3. The V and J genes are TRBV30 and TRBJ1-5; no firm D call. The V gene lost 0 bases and the J gene lost 5 bases, with 8 bases spanning the gap. Germline V gene lookup returns CDR1 GTSNPN and CDR2 SVGIG (reference sequence). The CDR3 spans 13 residues. Here the CDR3 reads CAWSVGRDQPQHF. CDR3 DNA sequence: TGTGCCTGGAGTGTTGGGAGGGATCAGCCCCAGCATTTT.

The gene calls are TRBV5-1 and TRBJ2-3; 7 nucleotides match TRBD1. The trim removed 2 bases at V and 3 bases at J, leaving 6 bases unmatched. The CDR3 totals 15 residues. Per germline, CDR1 SGHRS and CDR2 YFSETQ. The CDR3 DNA reads TGCGCCAGCAGCTTTTCGACAGGGAGAACAGATACGCAGTATTTT. Translating gives CASSFSTGRTDTQYF.

The chain joins TRBV7-9 to TRBJ2-3, with a weak D call TRBD1 (5 bases). CDR3 length: 17 residues. CDR1 and CDR2 (germline): SEHNR, FQNEAQ (reference sequence). The germline V and J ends were trimmed by 4 bases and 2 bases, with 19 bases remaining between them. In nucleotides, the CDR3 is TGTGCCAGCAGCTCATTCTCATCTCAGGGTCCCACAGATACGCAGTATTTT. Translated, it gives CASSSFSSQGPTDTQYF.

This clone was detected only once. The chain is built from TRBV7-2 and TRBJ1-4; 8 bases match TRBD1. Germline assignment: CDR1 SGHTA and CDR2 FQGNSA. The J segment lost 8 bases and the V segment lost 3 bases, leaving 8 bases of the junction unmatched. The CDR3 has 15 amino acids. The CDR3 DNA sequence: TGTGCCAGCAGCTTCACGACAGGGGATGAAGAAAAACTGTTTTTT. As protein: CASSFTTGDEEKLFF.

In its sample, this clone was seen once. The genes are TRBV5-4 and TRBJ2-7; the D gene is possibly TRBD1 (5 bases). V lost 2 bases, J lost 0 bases, and 9 bases lay in between. This CDR3 has 14 residues. The germline V gene encodes CDR1 SGHNT and CDR2 YYREEE (reference sequence). The CDR3 region is CASSFQGSSYEQYF. CDR3 DNA sequence: TGTGCCAGCAGCTTTCAGGGAAGCTCCTACGAGCAGTACTTC. Full variable domain (rest looked up from reference TRBV5-4 and TRBJ2-7): ETGVTQSPTHLIKTRGQQVTLRCSSQSGHNTVSWYQQALGQGPQFIFQYYREEENGRGNFPPRFSGLQFPNYSSELNVNALELDDSALYLCASSFQGSSYEQYFGPGTRLTVT.

The rearrangement joins TRBV19 to TRBJ1-6; 8 nucleotides match TRBD1. The V segment lost 5 bases and the J segment 8 bases; nucleotides outside the gene matches: 2. Germline CDR1 and CDR2: LNHDA and SQIVND (reference sequence). CDR3 length equals 13 residues. The CDR3 spells CASSLQGDSPLHF. Here the CDR3 DNA reads TGTGCCAGTAGTCTACAGGGGGATTCACCCCTCCACTTT.

The chain carries TRBV5-1 and TRBJ2-1, with 11 nucleotides matching TRBD2. The V gene end was trimmed by 4 bases and the J gene end by 7 bases; junction bases not matched to a gene: 7. The CDR3 totals 15 residues. Germline assignment: CDR1 SGHRS and CDR2 YFSETQ. CDR3 nucleotide sequence: TGCGCCAGCAGCCCACTAGCGGGGGTAAGGAATGAGCAGTTCTTC. Translated: CASSPLAGVRNEQFF.

The J gene is TRBJ1-2, the V gene TRBV28; D is unclear. Germline values: CDR1 MDHEN, CDR2 SYDVKM. CDR3 size: 17 residues. V was trimmed by 5 bases and J by 0 bases, leaving 19 bases between them. CDR3 protein: CASSGGSLGSANYGYTF. Here the CDR3 DNA reads TGTGCCAGCAGTGGTGGTTCTTTGGGGAGCGCTAACTATGGCTACACCTTC.

The chain carries TRBV4-3 and TRBJ2-1, with a possible D match to TRBD2 (7 bases). The length of the CDR3 is 16 residues. Germline V gene sequence: CDR1 LGHNA, CDR2 YSLEER. V was clipped by 0 bases and J by 3 bases, with 12 bases between them. The CDR3 DNA follows: TGCGCCAGCAGCCAAGATTTGGGGGGGCGCTACAATGAGCAGTTCTTC. Protein sequence: CASSQDLGGRYNEQFF.

V and J are TRBV6-6 and TRBJ2-2; TRBD1 matches 10 bases. This CDR3 has 15 residues. V lost 5 bases and J lost 6; bases outside the gene matches: 6. Germline V gene sequence: CDR1 MNHNY, CDR2 SVGAGI (reference sequence). CDR3 region: CASSHGQGGAGELFF. For the CDR3, the DNA is TGTGCCAGCAGTCACGGACAGGGGGGAGCCGGGGAGCTGTTTTTT.